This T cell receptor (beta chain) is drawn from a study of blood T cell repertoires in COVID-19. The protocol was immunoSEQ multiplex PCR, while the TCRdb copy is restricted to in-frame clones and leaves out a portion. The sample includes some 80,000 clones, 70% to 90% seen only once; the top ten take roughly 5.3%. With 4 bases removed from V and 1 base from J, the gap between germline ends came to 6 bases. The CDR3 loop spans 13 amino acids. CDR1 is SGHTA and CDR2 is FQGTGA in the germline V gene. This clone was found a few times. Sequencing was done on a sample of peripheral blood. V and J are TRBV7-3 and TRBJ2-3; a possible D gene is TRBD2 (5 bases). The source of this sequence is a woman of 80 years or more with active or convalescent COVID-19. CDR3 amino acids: CASSWERTDTQYF. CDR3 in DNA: TGTGCCAGCAGCTGGGAGCGCACAGATACGCAGTATTTT.